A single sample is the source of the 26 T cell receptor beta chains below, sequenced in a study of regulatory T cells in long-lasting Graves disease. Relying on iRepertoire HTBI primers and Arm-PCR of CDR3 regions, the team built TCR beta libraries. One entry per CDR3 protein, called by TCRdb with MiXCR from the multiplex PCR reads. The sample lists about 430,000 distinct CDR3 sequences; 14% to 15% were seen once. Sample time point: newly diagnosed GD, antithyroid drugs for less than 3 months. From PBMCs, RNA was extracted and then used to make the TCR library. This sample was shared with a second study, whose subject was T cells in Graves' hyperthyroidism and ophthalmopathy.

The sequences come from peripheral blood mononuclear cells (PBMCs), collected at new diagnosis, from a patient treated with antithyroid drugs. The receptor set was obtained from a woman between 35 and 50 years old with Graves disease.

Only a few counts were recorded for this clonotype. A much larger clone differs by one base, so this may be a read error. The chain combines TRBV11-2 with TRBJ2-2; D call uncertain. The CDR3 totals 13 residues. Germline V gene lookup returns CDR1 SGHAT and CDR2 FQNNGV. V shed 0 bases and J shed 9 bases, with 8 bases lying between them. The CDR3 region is CASSLESARELFF. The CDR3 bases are TGTGCCAGCAGCTTAGAATCGGCCAGGGAGCTGTTTTTT. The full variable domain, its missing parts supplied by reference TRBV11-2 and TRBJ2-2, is EAGVAQSPRYKIIEKRQSVAFWCNPISGHATLYWYQQILGQGPKLLIQFQNNGVVDDSQLPKDRFSAERLKGVDSTLKIQPAKLEDSAVYLCASSLESARELFFGEGSRLTVL.

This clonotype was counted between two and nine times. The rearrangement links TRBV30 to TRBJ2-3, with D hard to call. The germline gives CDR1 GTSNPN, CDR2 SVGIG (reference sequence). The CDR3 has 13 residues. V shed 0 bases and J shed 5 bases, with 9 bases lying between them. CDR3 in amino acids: CAWSVALGDTQYF. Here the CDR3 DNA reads TGTGCCTGGAGTGTAGCACTCGGAGATACGCAGTATTTT.

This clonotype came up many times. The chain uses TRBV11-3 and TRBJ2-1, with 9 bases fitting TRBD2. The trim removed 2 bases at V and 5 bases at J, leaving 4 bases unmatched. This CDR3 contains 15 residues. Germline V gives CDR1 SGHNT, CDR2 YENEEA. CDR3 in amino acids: CASSLRTSENNEQFF. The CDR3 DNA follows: TGTGCCAGCAGCTTAAGGACTAGCGAGAACAATGAGCAGTTCTTC.

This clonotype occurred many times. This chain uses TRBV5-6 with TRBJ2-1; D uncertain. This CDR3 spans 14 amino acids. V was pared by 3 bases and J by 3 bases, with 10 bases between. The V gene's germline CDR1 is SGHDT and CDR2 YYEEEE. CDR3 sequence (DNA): TGTGCCAGCAGCTATGGCGTCGGCTACAATGAGCAGTTCTTC. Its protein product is CASSYGVGYNEQFF.

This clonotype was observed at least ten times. CDR3 DNA: TGTGCTAGTGGTTTGGGGGACTCCTACAATGAGCAGTTCTTC. Translated, it gives CASGLGDSYNEQFF. V usage is TRBV12-5 and J usage is TRBJ2-1; D remains unclear. This CDR3 comprises 14 residues. Trimming pared 1 base from V and 0 bases from J, leaving 4 bases between. Germline assignment: CDR1 LGHNT and CDR2 FRNRAP.

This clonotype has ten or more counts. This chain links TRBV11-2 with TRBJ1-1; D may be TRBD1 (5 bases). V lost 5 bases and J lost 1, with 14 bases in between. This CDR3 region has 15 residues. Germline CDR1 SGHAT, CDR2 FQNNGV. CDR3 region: CASSRLDGGNTEAFF. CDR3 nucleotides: TGTGCCAGCAGCCGTCTGGACGGGGGGAACACTGAAGCTTTCTTT.

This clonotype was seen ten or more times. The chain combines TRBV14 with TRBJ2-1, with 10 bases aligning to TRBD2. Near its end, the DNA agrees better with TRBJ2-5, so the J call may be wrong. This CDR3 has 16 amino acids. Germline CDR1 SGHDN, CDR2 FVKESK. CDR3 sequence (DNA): TGTGCCAGCAGCCAAGGTTTAGCGGGAGGTTCTGAGACCCAGTACTTC. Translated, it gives CASSQGLAGGSETQYF.

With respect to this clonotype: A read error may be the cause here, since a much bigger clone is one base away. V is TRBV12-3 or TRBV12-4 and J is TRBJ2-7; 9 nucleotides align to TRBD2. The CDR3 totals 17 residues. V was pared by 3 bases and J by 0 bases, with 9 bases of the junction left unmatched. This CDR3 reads CASSFFLAGNISYEQYF. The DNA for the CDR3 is TGTGCCAGCAGTTTCTTTCTAGCGGGGAATATCTCCTACGAGCAGTACTTC.

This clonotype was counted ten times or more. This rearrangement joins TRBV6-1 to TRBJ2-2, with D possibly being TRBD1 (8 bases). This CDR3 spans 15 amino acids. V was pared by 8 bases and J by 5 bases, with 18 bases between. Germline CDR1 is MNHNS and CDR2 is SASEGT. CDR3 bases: TGTGCCAGCTCAAACGAACAGGGGGGGACCGGGGAGCTGTTTTTT. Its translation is CASSNEQGGTGELFF.

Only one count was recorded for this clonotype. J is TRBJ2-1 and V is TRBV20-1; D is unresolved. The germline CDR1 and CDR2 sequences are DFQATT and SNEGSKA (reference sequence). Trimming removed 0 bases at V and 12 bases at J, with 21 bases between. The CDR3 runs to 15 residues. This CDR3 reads CSARDPGDFLLTQFF. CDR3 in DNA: TGCAGTGCTAGAGATCCGGGCGACTTTTTGTTAACGCAGTTCTTC.

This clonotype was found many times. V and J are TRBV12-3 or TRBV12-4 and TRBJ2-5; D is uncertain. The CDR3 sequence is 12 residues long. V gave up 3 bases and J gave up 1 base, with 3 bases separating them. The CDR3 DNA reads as TGTGCCAGCAGTTTTCCCCAAGAGACCCAGTACTTC. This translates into CASSFPQETQYF.

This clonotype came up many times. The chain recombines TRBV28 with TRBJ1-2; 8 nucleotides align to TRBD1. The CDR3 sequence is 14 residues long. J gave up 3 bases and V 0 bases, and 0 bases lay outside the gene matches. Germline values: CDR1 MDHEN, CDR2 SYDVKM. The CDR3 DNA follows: TGTGCCAGCAGTTTATGGGACAGGGACTATGGCTACACCTTC. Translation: CASSLWDRDYGYTF.

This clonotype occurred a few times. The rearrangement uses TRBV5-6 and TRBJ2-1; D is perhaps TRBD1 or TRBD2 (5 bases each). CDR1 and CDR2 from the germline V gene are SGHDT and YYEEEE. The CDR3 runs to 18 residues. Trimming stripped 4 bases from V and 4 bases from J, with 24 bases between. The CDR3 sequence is CASSEMSNRRGLYNEQFF. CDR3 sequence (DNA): TGTGCCAGCAGCGAAATGTCGAACAGGAGAGGGTTATACAATGAGCAGTTCTTC.

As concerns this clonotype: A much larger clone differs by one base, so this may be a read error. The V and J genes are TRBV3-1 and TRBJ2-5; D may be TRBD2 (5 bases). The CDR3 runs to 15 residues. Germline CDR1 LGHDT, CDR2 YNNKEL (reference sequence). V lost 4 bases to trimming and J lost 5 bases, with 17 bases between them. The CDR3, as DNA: TGTGCCAGCAGCCGAGGGTTCGGAGTTGGCGAGACCCAGTACTTC. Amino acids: CASSRGFGVGETQYF.

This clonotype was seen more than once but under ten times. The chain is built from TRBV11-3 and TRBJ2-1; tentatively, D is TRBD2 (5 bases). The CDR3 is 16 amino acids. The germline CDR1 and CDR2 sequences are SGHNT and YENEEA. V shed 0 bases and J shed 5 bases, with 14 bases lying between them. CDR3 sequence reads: CASSLESDFLDNEQFF. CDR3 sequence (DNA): TGTGCCAGCAGCTTAGAGTCGGACTTCCTTGACAATGAGCAGTTCTTC.

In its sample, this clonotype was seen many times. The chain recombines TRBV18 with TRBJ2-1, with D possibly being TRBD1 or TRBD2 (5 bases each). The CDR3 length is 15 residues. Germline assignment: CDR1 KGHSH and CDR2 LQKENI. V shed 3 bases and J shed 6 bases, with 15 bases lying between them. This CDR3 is CASSPVQGPLNEQFF. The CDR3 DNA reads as TGTGCCAGCTCACCCGTCCAGGGACCCCTCAATGAGCAGTTCTTC.

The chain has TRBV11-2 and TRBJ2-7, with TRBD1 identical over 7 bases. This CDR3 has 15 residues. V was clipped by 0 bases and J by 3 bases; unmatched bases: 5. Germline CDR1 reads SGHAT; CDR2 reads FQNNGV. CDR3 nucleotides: TGTGCCAGCAGCTTAGATAAGGGGGCGAGCTACGAGCAGTACTTC. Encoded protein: CASSLDKGASYEQYF.

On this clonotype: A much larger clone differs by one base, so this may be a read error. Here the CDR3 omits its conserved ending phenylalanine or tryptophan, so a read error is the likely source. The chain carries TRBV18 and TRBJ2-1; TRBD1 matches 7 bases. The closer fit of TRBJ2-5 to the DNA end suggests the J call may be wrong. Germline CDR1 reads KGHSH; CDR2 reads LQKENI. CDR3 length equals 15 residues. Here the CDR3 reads CASSPPMGQKETQYL. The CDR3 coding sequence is TGTGCCAGCTCACCCCCGATGGGACAGAAAGAGACCCAGTACTTG.

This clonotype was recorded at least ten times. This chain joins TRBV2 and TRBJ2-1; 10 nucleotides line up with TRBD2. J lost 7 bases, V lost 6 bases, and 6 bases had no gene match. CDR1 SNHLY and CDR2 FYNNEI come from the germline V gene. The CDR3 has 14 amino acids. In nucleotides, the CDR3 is TGTGCCAGCAGCGTAGCGGGAGGAGGGAATGAGCAGTTCTTC. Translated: CASSVAGGGNEQFF.

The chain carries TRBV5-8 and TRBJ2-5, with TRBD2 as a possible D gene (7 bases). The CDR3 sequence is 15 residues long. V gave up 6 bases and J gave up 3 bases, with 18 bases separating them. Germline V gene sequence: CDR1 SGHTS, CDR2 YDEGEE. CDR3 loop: CASTFRGAAEETQYF. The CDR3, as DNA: TGTGCCAGCACATTTCGGGGGGCGGCTGAAGAGACCCAGTACTTC.

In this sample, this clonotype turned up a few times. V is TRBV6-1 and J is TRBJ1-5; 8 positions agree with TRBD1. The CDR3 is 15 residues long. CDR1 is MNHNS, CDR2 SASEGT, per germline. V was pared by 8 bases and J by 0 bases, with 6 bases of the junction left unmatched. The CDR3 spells CASRDRGYSNQPQHF. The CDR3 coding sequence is TGTGCCAGCCGAGACAGGGGTTATAGCAATCAGCCCCAGCATTTT.

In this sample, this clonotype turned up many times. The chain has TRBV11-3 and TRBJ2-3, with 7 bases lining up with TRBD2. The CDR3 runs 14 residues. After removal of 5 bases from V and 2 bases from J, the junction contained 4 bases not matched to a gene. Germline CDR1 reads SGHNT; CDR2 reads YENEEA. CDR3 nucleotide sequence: TGTGCCAGCAGCCCAGGGACTAACACAGATACGCAGTATTTT. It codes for CASSPGTNTDTQYF.

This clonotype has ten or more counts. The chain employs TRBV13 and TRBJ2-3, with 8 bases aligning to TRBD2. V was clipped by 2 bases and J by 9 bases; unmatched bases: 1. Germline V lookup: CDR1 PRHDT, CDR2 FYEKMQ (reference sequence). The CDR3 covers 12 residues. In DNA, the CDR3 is TGTGCCAGCAGCTTAAGCGGGAGCACGCAGTATTTT. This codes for CASSLSGSTQYF.

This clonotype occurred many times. CDR3 sequence (DNA): TGTGCCAGCAGTCAACGCCTGACAGGGGGGGTTGAGACCCAGTACTTC. It translates to CASSQRLTGGVETQYF. The gene calls are TRBV27 and TRBJ2-5; 9 bases are shared with TRBD1. Trimming took 5 bases from V and 5 from J; bases not matched to a gene: 12. The CDR3 has 16 amino acids. The germline gives CDR1 MNHEY, CDR2 SMNVEV (reference sequence).

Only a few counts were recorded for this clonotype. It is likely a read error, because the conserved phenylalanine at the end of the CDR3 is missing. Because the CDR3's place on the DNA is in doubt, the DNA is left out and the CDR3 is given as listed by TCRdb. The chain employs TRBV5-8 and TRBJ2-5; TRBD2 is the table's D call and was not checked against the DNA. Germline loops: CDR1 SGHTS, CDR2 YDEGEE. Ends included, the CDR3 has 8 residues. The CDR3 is CASSSLVV.

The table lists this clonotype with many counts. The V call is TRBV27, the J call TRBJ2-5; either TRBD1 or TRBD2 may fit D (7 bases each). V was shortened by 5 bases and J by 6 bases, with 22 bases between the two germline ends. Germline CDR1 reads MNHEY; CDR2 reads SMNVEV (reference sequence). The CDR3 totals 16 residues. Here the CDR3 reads CASSQAGGAEVKTQYF. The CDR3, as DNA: TGTGCCAGCAGTCAGGCAGGGGGGGCCGAGGTAAAGACCCAGTACTTC.